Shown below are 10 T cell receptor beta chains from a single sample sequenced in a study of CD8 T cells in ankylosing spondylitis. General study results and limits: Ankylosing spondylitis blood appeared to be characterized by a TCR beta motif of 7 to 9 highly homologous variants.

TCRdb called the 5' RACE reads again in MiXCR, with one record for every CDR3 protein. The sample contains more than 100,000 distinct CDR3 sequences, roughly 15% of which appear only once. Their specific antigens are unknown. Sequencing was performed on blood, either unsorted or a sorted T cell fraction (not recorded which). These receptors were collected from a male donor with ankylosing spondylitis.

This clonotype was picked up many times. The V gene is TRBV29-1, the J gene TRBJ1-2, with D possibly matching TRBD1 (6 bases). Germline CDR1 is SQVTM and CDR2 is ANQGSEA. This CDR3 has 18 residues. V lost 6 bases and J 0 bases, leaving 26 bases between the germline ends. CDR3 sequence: CSVLPRDINPEANYGYTF. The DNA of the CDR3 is TGCAGCGTATTGCCCCGGGACATAAACCCTGAAGCTAACTATGGCTACACCTTC.

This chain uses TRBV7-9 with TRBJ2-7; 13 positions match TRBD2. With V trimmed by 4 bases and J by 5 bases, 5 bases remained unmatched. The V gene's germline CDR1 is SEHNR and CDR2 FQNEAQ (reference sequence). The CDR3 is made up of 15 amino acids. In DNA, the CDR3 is TGTGCCAGCAGCTCACTAGCGGGAGGGCCCGACGAGCAGTACTTC. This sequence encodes CASSSLAGGPDEQYF.

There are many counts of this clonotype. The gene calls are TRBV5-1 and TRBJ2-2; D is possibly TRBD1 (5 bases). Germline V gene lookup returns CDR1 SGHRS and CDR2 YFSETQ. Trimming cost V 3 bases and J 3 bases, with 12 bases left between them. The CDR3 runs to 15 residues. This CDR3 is CASSSMTDYTGELFF. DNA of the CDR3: TGCGCCAGCAGCTCTATGACAGACTACACCGGGGAGCTGTTTTTT.

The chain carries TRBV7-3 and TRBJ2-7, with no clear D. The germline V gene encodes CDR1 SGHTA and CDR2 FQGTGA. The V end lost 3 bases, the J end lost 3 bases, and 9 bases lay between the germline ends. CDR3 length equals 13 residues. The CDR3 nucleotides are TGTGCCAGCAGCTTCAGTTACGGCTACGAGCAGTACTTC. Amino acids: CASSFSYGYEQYF.

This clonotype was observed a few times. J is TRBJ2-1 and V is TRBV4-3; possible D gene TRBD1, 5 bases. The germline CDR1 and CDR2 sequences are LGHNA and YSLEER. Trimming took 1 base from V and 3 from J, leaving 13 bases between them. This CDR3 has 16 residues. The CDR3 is CASSQGTTIVYNEQFF. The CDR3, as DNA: TGCGCCAGCAGCCAAGGGACAACGATAGTCTACAATGAGCAGTTCTTC.

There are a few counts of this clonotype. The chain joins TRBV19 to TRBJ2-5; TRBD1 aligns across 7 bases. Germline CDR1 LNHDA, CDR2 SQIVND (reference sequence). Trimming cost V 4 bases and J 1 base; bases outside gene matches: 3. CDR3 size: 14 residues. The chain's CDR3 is CASSTWDSQETQYF. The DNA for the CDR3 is TGTGCCAGTAGTACCTGGGACAGCCAAGAGACCCAGTACTTC.

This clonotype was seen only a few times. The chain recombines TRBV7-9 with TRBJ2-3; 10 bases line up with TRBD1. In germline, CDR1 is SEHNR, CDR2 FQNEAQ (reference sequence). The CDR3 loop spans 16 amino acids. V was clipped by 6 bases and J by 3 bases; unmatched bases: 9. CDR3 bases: TGTGCCAGCAGAACCCCGGGACAGGGGAGGACAGATACGCAGTATTTT. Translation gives CASRTPGQGRTDTQYF.

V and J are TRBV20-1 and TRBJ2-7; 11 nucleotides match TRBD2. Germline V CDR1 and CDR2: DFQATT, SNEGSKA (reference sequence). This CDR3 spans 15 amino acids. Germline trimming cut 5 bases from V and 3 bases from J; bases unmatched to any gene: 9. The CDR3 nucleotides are TGCAGTGCTGGGACCGGGACTAGCGGCCTCTACGAGCAGTACTTC. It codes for CSAGTGTSGLYEQYF.

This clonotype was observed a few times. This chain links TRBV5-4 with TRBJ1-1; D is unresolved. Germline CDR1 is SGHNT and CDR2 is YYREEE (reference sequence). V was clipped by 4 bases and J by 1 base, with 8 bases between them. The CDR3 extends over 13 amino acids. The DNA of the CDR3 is TGTGCCAGCAGCCCGACGAAGAACACTGAAGCTTTCTTT. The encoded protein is CASSPTKNTEAFF.

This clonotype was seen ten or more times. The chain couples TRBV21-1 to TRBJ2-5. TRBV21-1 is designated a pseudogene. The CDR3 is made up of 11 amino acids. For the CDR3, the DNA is TGTGCCAGCAGCAGTAGAGAGACCCAGTACTTC. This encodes CASSSRETQYF.